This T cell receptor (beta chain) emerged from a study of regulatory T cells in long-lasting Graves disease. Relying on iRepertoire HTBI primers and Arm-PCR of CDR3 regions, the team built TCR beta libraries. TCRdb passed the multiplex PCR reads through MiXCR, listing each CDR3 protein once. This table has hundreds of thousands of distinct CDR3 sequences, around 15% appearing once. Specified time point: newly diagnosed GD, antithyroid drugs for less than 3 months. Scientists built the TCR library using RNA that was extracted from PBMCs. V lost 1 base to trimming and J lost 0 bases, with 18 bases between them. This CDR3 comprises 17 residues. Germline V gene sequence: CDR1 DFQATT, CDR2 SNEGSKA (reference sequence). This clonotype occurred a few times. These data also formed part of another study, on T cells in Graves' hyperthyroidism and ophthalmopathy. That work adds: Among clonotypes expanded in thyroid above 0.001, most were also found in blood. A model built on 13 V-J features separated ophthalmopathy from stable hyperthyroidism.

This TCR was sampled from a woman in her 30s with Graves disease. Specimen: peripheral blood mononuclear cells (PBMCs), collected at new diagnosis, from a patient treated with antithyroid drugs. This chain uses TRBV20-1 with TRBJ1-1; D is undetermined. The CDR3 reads CSARVETDLILNTEAFF. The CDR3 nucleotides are TGCAGTGCTAGAGTGGAAACAGACTTAATTTTGAACACTGAAGCTTTCTTT.